The 22 T cell receptor beta chains given below trace back to one sample, sequenced in a study of blood T cells in healthy people across ages. A J-beta primer mix and a sample-barcoded 5' primer were used in a second PCR of roughly 6 to 11 cycles. Each CDR3 protein gets one entry after TCRdb re-called the 5' RACE reads with MiXCR. The sample contains about 830,000 distinct CDR3 sequences, approximately 67% of which appear only once. Sequencing was carried out using blood. The origin of the receptors is a man younger than 40 in good health.

V and J are TRBV20-1 and TRBJ1-4; D perhaps matches TRBD1 (5 bases). This CDR3 region has 13 residues. V lost 7 bases, J lost 7 bases, and 16 bases lay in between. Germline lookup yields CDR1 DFQATT and CDR2 SNEGSKA (reference sequence). The CDR3 DNA reads as TGCAGTGTAGGACACAGCCGGGCTGAAAAACTGTTTTTT. Amino acids: CSVGHSRAEKLFF.

The chain joins TRBV29-1 to TRBJ2-7; no reliable D call. This CDR3 is built from 14 residues. The germline gives CDR1 SQVTM, CDR2 ANQGSEA. V lost 3 bases and J 2 bases, leaving 14 bases between the germline ends. CDR3 region: CSVEYGFPTYEQYF. The CDR3 nucleotides read TGCAGCGTTGAGTACGGCTTCCCCACCTACGAGCAGTACTTC.

This clonotype was seen a handful of times. The J gene is TRBJ2-6, the V gene TRBV9; D unclear. The germline V and J ends were trimmed by 4 bases and 2 bases, with 13 bases remaining between them. This CDR3 spans 16 amino acids. Germline values: CDR1 SGDLS, CDR2 YYNGEE. Here the CDR3 DNA reads TGTGCCAGCAGCACCTACTACACGCCTGGGGCCAACGTCCTGACTTTC. Translation: CASSTYYTPGANVLTF.

This clonotype was recorded many times. The chain carries TRBV7-9 and TRBJ2-6; D may be TRBD2 (6 bases). V shed 8 bases and J shed 2 bases, with 13 bases lying between them. CDR1 and CDR2 (germline): SEHNR, FQNEAQ (reference sequence). The CDR3 totals 15 residues. DNA for the CDR3: TGTGCCAGCGGGGGAGGATCTGCTGGGGCCAACGTCCTGACTTTC. Amino acid sequence: CASGGGSAGANVLTF.

This sequence joins TRBV28 and TRBJ1-2; D is ambiguous. This CDR3 is built from 17 residues. Germline CDR1 is MDHEN and CDR2 is SYDVKM. V was cut by 5 bases and J by 5 bases, with 24 bases left in between. As DNA, the CDR3 is TGTGCCAGCAGTCCCACCCCCCACCGGGTACGGATTTATGGCTACACCTTC. Encoded protein: CASSPTPHRVRIYGYTF.

This clonotype has just one count. The V and J genes are TRBV6-2 or TRBV6-3 and TRBJ2-1, with 16 bases aligning to TRBD2. Germline V lookup: CDR1 MNHEY, CDR2 SVGEGT. With 6 bases clipped from V and 3 bases from J, the junction kept 5 bases outside the gene matches. The CDR3 totals 17 residues. The CDR3 sequence: CASSRGLAGGIYNEQFF. DNA for the CDR3: TGTGCCAGCAGCCGGGGACTAGCGGGGGGGATCTACAATGAGCAGTTCTTC.

The chain joins TRBV16 to TRBJ2-7, with D perhaps matching TRBD1 (5 bases). V was trimmed by 4 bases and J by 1 base, leaving 11 bases between them. This CDR3 spans 14 amino acids. CDR1 and CDR2 from the germline V gene are KGHSY and FQNENV. Here the CDR3 DNA reads TGTGCCAGCAGCCTACGACAGAATTCCTACGAGCAGTACTTC. Its protein is CASSLRQNSYEQYF.

This chain links TRBV14 with TRBJ2-2, with D maybe TRBD2 (6 bases). Germline CDR1 and CDR2: SGHDN and FVKESK. The CDR3 consists of 14 residues. Trimming pared 3 bases from V and 5 bases from J, leaving 10 bases between. The CDR3 sequence: CASSQRLGTGELFF. In nucleotides, the CDR3 is TGTGCCAGCAGCCAGAGACTAGGGACCGGGGAGCTGTTTTTT.

This clonotype was counted a few times. The chain links TRBV12-3 or TRBV12-4 to TRBJ2-4, with 7 bases that match TRBD1. The better agreement between TRBJ2-5 and the DNA end casts doubt on the J call. CDR3 length equals 13 residues. The DNA for the CDR3 is TGTGCCAGCAGTAAGACAGGGTCGGAGACCCAGTACTTC. It specifies CASSKTGSETQYF.

Notes on this clonotype: A junction end diverges from the germline sequence, so it may reflect a read error. The chain is built from TRBV6-5 and TRBJ2-2; no reliable D call. Per germline, CDR1 MNHEY and CDR2 SVGAGI. The CDR3 covers 14 residues. CDR3 DNA sequence: TGTGCCAGCAGTTACGGCCTGAACGCCGGGGAGCTGTTTTTT. This translates into CASSYGLNAGELFF.

The J gene is TRBJ2-7, the V gene TRBV7-3; no reliable D call. Judging by the DNA end, TRBJ2-5 fits better; the J call may be wrong. In germline, CDR1 is SGHTA, CDR2 FQGTGA. The CDR3 spans 14 residues. The CDR3 here is CASSLTALGETQYF. The CDR3 DNA is TGTGCCAGCAGCTTAACGGCGTTAGGAGAGACCCAGTACTTC.

The chain couples TRBV20-1 to TRBJ2-6; tentatively, D is TRBD2 (5 bases). Germline V lookup: CDR1 DFQATT, CDR2 SNEGSKA (reference sequence). This CDR3 comprises 15 residues. The V and J ends lost 0 bases and 4 bases respectively, with 10 bases between them. CDR3 DNA: TGCAGTGCTAGAGAACGGGATTCCGGGGCCAACGTCCTGACTTTC. Amino acids: CSARERDSGANVLTF.

This clonotype appeared a few times. V is TRBV28 and J is TRBJ2-7, with TRBD1 matching 7 bases. The V and J ends lost 8 bases and 0 bases, in that order; junction bases with no gene match: 4. The CDR3 sequence is 13 residues long. The germline V gene has CDR1 MDHEN and CDR2 SYDVKM. CDR3: CASGQEFSYEQYF. The CDR3 nucleotides read TGTGCCAGCGGACAGGAGTTCTCCTACGAGCAGTACTTC.

The chain carries TRBV4-3 and TRBJ2-7; D may match TRBD1 or TRBD2 (5 bases each). CDR1 is LGHNA, CDR2 YSLEER, per germline. CDR3 size: 16 residues. Trimming shortened V by 0 bases and J by 0 bases, and 12 bases separated the two germline ends. Here the CDR3 reads CASSQDLGTGSYEQYF. CDR3 sequence (DNA): TGCGCCAGCAGCCAAGATCTGGGGACGGGCTCCTACGAGCAGTACTTC.

This chain connects TRBV28 to TRBJ2-5, with D possibly being TRBD2 (6 bases). The V gene lost 5 bases and the J gene lost 11 bases, with 24 bases spanning the gap. The germline CDR1 and CDR2 sequences are MDHEN and SYDVKM. This CDR3 has 15 amino acids. The CDR3 DNA sequence: TGTGCCAGCAGTCTACGCGGGGTTTCCTACAATGAGCAGTACTTC. Encoded protein: CASSLRGVSYNEQYF. Complete variable domain (other parts from reference TRBV28 and TRBJ2-5): DVKVTQSSRYLVKRTGEKVFLECVQDMDHENMFWYRQDPGLGLRLIYFSYDVKMKEKGDIPEGYSVSREKKERFSLILESASTNQTSMYLCASSLRGVSYNEQYFGPGTRLLVL.

The table lists this clonotype with a few counts. This chain connects TRBV27 to TRBJ2-7; D perhaps matches TRBD2 (6 bases). The V end was cut by 2 bases, the J end by 6 bases, with 20 bases between. Germline V gives CDR1 MNHEY, CDR2 SMNVEV (reference sequence). This CDR3 contains 16 residues. The CDR3 DNA reads TGTGCCAGCAGTTTAAATCCAGGGTCGACTAGGGGCGAGCAGTACTTC. It encodes CASSLNPGSTRGEQYF.

V is TRBV7-2 and J is TRBJ2-7; D might be TRBD1 (5 bases). The CDR3 loop spans 16 amino acids. Trimming shortened V by 1 base and J by 0 bases, and 13 bases separated the two germline ends. Germline values: CDR1 SGHTA, CDR2 FQGNSA. The DNA of the CDR3 is TGTGCCAGCAGCTTAGGTTTGGGGCGGTACTCCTACGAGCAGTACTTC. Protein sequence: CASSLGLGRYSYEQYF. Filled out from reference TRBV7-2 and TRBJ2-7, the complete variable domain reads GAGVSQSPSNKVTEKGKDVELRCDPISGHTALYWYRQSLGQGLEFLIYFQGNSAPDKSGLPSDRFSAERTGGSVSTLTIQRTQQEDSAVYLCASSLGLGRYSYEQYFGPGTRLTVT.

The chain recombines TRBV3-1 with TRBJ2-3; no reliable D call. The CDR3 has 15 residues. Germline CDR1 is LGHDT and CDR2 is YNNKEL (reference sequence). Trimming removed 1 base from V and 0 bases from J, with 8 bases in between. The CDR3 sequence is CASSQVATSTDTQYF. CDR3 coding DNA: TGTGCCAGCAGCCAAGTCGCTACAAGCACAGATACGCAGTATTTT.

This clonotype was counted between two and nine times. The chain links TRBV6-1 to TRBJ2-5; 9 positions match TRBD1. J was trimmed by 4 bases and V by 5 bases; bases with no gene match: 8. Germline loops: CDR1 MNHNS, CDR2 SASEGT. There are 15 residues in the CDR3. CDR3 amino acids: CASSTTGTGRETQYF. The CDR3, as DNA: TGTGCCAGCAGTACCACCGGGACAGGGAGAGAGACCCAGTACTTC.

The chain couples TRBV29-1 to TRBJ2-4; tentatively, D is TRBD1 (5 bases). The end of the DNA is better explained by TRBJ2-7, so the J call may be wrong. Looked up from germline, CDR1 is SQVTM and CDR2 is ANQGSEA. This CDR3 has 13 residues. The CDR3 spells CSVFQTANYEQYF. The CDR3 DNA follows: TGCAGCGTTTTCCAGACAGCAAACTACGAGCAGTACTTC.

The rearrangement uses TRBV9 and TRBJ2-1, with D perhaps matching TRBD2 (6 bases). The end of the DNA fits TRBJ2-7 better, so the J call may be wrong. The CDR3 contains 15 residues. Germline V gene lookup returns CDR1 SGDLS and CDR2 YYNGEE. CDR3 in DNA: TGTGCCAGCAGCGGCCGAGGGGAGGAAGCCTACGAGCAGTACTTC. As protein: CASSGRGEEAYEQYF.

This clonotype has just one count. The V and J genes are TRBV20-1 and TRBJ2-7; 10 bases align to TRBD1. Germline V gene data show CDR1 as DFQATT and CDR2 as SNEGSKA (reference sequence). This CDR3 has 14 amino acids. V gave up 5 bases and J gave up 1 base; unmatched junction bases: 5. The chain's CDR3 is CSAPRDRGSYEQYF. The CDR3 nucleotides are TGCAGTGCTCCCCGGGACAGGGGTTCCTACGAGCAGTACTTC.